One sample yielded the 20 T cell receptor beta chains listed below, sequenced in a study of CXCR3-negative and CXCR3-positive naive CD8 T cells. UMI labels and 5' RACE were used to prepare the TRB cDNA libraries. Using the 5' RACE reads, TCRdb records one entry per CDR3 protein without DNA. The sample table includes about 130,000 distinct CDR3 sequences. Sequenced input: naive CXCR3- CD8+ T cells from blood. Documented subset: CD45RO-CCR7+CD27+CD95- naive CD8+ T cells lacking CXCR3 (TNR3-). These receptors originate from a human donor in good health. Some clones in this sample may be carry-over from other donors' samples.

The chain recombines TRBV5-4 with TRBJ2-5; no DNA is available, so the TRBD2 call from TCRdb remains unchecked. The germline V gene encodes CDR1 SGHNT and CDR2 YYREEE (reference sequence). The CDR3 spans 17 residues. The chain's CDR3 is CASSLGLIAAHQETQYF.

The J gene is TRBJ2-7, the V gene TRBV28; absent DNA, TCRdb's TRBD1 call cannot be checked. Germline-derived CDR1 and CDR2 are MDHEN and SYDVKM. The CDR3 is made up of 13 amino acids. The CDR3 sequence is CASNLGGSDEQYF.

The chain carries TRBV4-1 and TRBJ2-7; TCRdb returns TRBD1, unconfirmable since there is no DNA. The germline CDR1 and CDR2 sequences are MGHRA and YSYEKL. There are 15 residues in the CDR3. CDR3 residues: CASSQEYPGAYEQYF.

The V and J genes are TRBV9 and TRBJ2-2. Germline V gene lookup returns CDR1 SGDLS and CDR2 YYNGEE. CDR3 length equals 12 residues. CDR3: CASSVHPGELFF.

The chain couples TRBV18 to TRBJ2-5; TCRdb reports TRBD2, a call that lacks DNA to check it against. CDR1 KGHSH and CDR2 LQKENI come from the germline V gene. The CDR3 length is 14 residues. CDR3 in amino acids: CASSLAGTQETQYF.

The chain carries TRBV7-9 and TRBJ2-2. There are 15 residues in the CDR3. Germline CDR1 is SEHNR and CDR2 is FQNEAQ (reference sequence). This chain's CDR3 is CASSFAGRDTGELFF.

The chain links TRBV4-1 to TRBJ2-5; TCRdb names TRBD1, which stays unverified in the absence of DNA. CDR1 and CDR2 (germline): MGHRA, YSYEKL. The CDR3 covers 14 residues. The CDR3 region is CASSQEGLGETQYF.

The V call is TRBV12-3 or TRBV12-4, the J call TRBJ2-5; as DNA is missing, the TRBD2 call by TCRdb cannot be tested. CDR3 length: 15 residues. CDR3 sequence: CASSLAPQREGTQYF.

This chain links TRBV3-2 with TRBJ1-3. TRBV3-2 counts as a pseudogene. The CDR3 covers 15 residues. The CDR3 loop reads CASSLGRISGNTIYF.

V usage is TRBV4-2 and J usage is TRBJ2-7; TCRdb gives TRBD2 as the D gene, but with no DNA this cannot be confirmed. Germline loops: CDR1 LGHNA, CDR2 YNFKEQ. The CDR3 sequence is 16 residues long. The CDR3 reads CASSQSGLAGGYEQYF.

The chain links TRBV15 to TRBJ2-7; there is no DNA to check the TCRdb D call of TRBD1. Germline CDR1 LNHNV, CDR2 YYDKDF (reference sequence). The length of the CDR3 is 14 residues. The chain's CDR3 is CATSQDRPTYEQYF.

V and J are TRBV6-5 and TRBJ2-2; the TRBD1 assignment by TCRdb is unverifiable without DNA. The CDR3 consists of 14 residues. Germline CDR1 MNHEY, CDR2 SVGAGI. The chain's CDR3 is CASSYSGGTGELFF.

The chain has TRBV12-3 or TRBV12-4 and TRBJ1-1. The CDR3 is made up of 18 amino acids. CDR3 sequence reads: CASSGLGSDSFGNTEAFF.

The V call is TRBV28, the J call TRBJ2-7; the D call of TRBD2 rests on TCRdb alone, since no DNA is present to check it. The germline V gene encodes CDR1 MDHEN and CDR2 SYDVKM. This CDR3 region has 15 residues. Here the CDR3 reads CASSPLAGGGYEQYF.

The chain combines TRBV20-1 with TRBJ2-7; TCRdb reports TRBD1, a call that lacks DNA to check it against. The V gene's germline CDR1 is DFQATT and CDR2 SNEGSKA (reference sequence). This CDR3 region has 15 residues. The CDR3 reads CSAEELGTGLYEQYF.

V gene TRBV25-1 combines with J gene TRBJ2-7; TCRdb selects TRBD1, and the lack of DNA leaves this call unchecked. The CDR3 contains 15 residues. Germline V gene sequence: CDR1 MGHDK, CDR2 SYGVNS. CDR3 sequence reads: CASSEKWTGVNEQYF.

The chain is built from TRBV5-1 and TRBJ1-5. Germline CDR1 SGHRS, CDR2 YFSETQ. This CDR3 region has 13 residues. The CDR3 is CASSLGGDQPQHF.

The chain combines TRBV7-8 with TRBJ2-1; TCRdb reports TRBD1, a call that lacks DNA to check it against. Germline-derived CDR1 and CDR2 are SGHVS and FQNEAQ. The CDR3 runs 16 residues. CDR3: CASSLAQGGSYNEQFF.

The chain is built from TRBV4-1 and TRBJ1-2; there is no DNA to check the TCRdb D call of TRBD1. In germline, CDR1 is MGHRA, CDR2 YSYEKL. The CDR3 is 17 residues long. The CDR3 is CASSQDSWGAVNYGYTF.

The chain is built from TRBV4-1 and TRBJ1-2; the TCRdb call, TRBD1, lacks DNA for checking. CDR1 and CDR2 from the germline V gene are MGHRA and YSYEKL. The CDR3 contains 16 residues. This CDR3 reads CASSQDGTGMNYGYTF.